These T cell receptor beta chains were read from a single sample in a study of T cell responses to AZD1222 COVID-19 vaccine. Profiled with immunoSEQ multiplex PCR; TCRdb holds only in-frame clones, not every one. The table lists approximately 150,000 clones, about 85% of them singletons. Specimen: peripheral blood, collected on day 0 of AZD1222 vaccination. These TCRs come from an adult in good health. Each CDR3 is given with its conserved first and last residue. Fields, in order: J gene, D gene, V gene, clone size, CDR3 DNA, CDR3 protein. D genes are given only for firm matches. Some rows mark clone size as missing; the rest say once, few, many or name a class of expanded clone.

>TRBJ1-1|.|TRBV18|.
TGTGCCAGCTCACCACCCCCCAGGGGAAGGGACACTGAAGCTTTCTTT
CASSPPPRGRDTEAFF
>TRBJ1-6|.|TRBV4-2|few
TGTGCCAGCAGCCAAGGGTTGGAGGGGCCGAATTCACCCCTCCACTTT
CASSQGLEGPNSPLHF
>TRBJ2-7|.|TRBV4-1|.
TGCGCCAGCAGCCAAGGTGATTCCTACGAGCAGTACTTC
CASSQGDSYEQYF
>TRBJ2-7|.|TRBV2|.
TGTGCCAGCAGTGACCCGGAGGGGGACGAGCAGTACTTC
CASSDPEGDEQYF
>TRBJ1-2|.|TRBV6-5|.
TGTGCCAGCAGTTACTCGAACACAGCGGGTGGCTACACCTTC
CASSYSNTAGGYTF
>TRBJ2-7|TRBD2|TRBV3-1/TRBV3-2|.
TGTGCCAGCTCGAGCGGGGCGTTTTACGAGCAGTACTTC
CASSSGAFYEQYF
>TRBJ2-1|TRBD2|TRBV7-6|.
TGTGCCAGCAGCTTAGCCGGACTAGCGGCTTACAATGAGCAGTTCTTC
CASSLAGLAAYNEQFF
>TRBJ1-5|TRBD1|TRBV3-1/TRBV3-2|.
TGTGCCAGCAGCCAAGCGGGCAGGGGGGTGAATCAGCCCCAGCATTTT
CASSQAGRGVNQPQHF
>TRBJ1-1|.|TRBV29-1|.
TGCAGCGTTGGACGACCACTGTTCACTGAAGCTTTCTTT
CSVGRPLFTEAFF
>TRBJ1-2|TRBD1|TRBV19|.
TGTGCCAGTAGTTCACTGCCGGGACAGGGGAAAGGCGATGGCTACACCTTC
CASSSLPGQGKGDGYTF
>TRBJ2-7|.|TRBV27|.
TGTGCCAGCAGTCTGCCCCACAAAGACGACTACGAGCAGTACTTC
CASSLPHKDDYEQYF
>TRBJ1-6|.|TRBV2|.
TGTGCCAGCAGTGAATCCGGCAGGGGCTATCCACCCCTCCACTTT
CASSESGRGYPPLHF
>TRBJ1-1|.|TRBV12-3/TRBV12-4|.
TGTGCCAGCAACTATCGGGCGTCTGAAGCTTTCTTT
CASNYRASEAFF
>TRBJ2-1|.|TRBV3-1/TRBV3-2|few
TGTGCCAGCAGCCAAGGTCCAGAACTGTACAATGAGCAGTTCTTC
CASSQGPELYNEQFF
>TRBJ2-1|.|TRBV4-2|.
TGTGCCAGCAGCCAACCTAATAGTGAGCAGTTCTTC
CASSQPNSEQFF
>TRBJ1-3|TRBD1|TRBV5-6|.
TGTGCCAGCAGCCCCGGGACAGGGCGTAGCACCATATATTTT
CASSPGTGRSTIYF
>TRBJ2-1|.|TRBV6-1|.
TGTGCCAGCAGTGTTCGGTGGCGGCCCGGCTCCTACAATGAGCAGTTCTTC
CASSVRWRPGSYNEQFF
>TRBJ2-1|TRBD1|TRBV28|.
TGTGCCAGCAGTCCCCCCGGGACAGGGCGAGTCAATGAGCAGTTCTTC
CASSPPGTGRVNEQFF
>TRBJ1-2|TRBD1|TRBV19|.
TGTGCCAGTAGTCCGCAGACAGGGAGTCTATATGGCTACACCTTC
CASSPQTGSLYGYTF
>TRBJ2-7|TRBD1|TRBV27|.
TGTGCCAGCACCCCGGGACAGGGTTTCTACGAGCAGTACTTC
CASTPGQGFYEQYF
>TRBJ1-1|.|TRBV5-1|.
TGCGCCAGCAGCTCTAACACTGAAGCTTTCTTT
CASSSNTEAFF
>TRBJ1-6|.|TRBV28|.
TGTGCCAGCAGTTTAACGAGGGCAGGAAGATCACCCCTCCACTTT
CASSLTRAGRSPLHF
>TRBJ2-1|.|TRBV12-2|.
TGTGCAAGTCGTCCCGCGGCGCAGAGAGTCTACAATGAGCAGTTCTTC
CASRPAAQRVYNEQFF
>TRBJ1-1|.|TRBV5-8|.
TGTGCCAGCAGCTTGACCTTACAGATGAACACTGAAGCTTTCTTT
CASSLTLQMNTEAFF